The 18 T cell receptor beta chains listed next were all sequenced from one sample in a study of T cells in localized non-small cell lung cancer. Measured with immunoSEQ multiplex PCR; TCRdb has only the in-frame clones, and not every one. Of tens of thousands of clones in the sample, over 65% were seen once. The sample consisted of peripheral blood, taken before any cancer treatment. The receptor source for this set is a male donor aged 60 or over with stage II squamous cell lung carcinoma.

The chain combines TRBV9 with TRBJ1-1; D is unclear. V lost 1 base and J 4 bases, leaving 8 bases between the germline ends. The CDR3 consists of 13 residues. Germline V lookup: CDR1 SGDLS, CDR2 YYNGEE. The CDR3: CASSVTGPTEAFF. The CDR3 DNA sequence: TGTGCCAGCAGCGTAACGGGTCCCACTGAAGCTTTCTTT.

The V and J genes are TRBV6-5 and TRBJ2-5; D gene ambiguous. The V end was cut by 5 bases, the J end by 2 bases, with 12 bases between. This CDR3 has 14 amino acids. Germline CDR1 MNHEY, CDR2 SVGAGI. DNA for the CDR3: TGTGCCAGCAGTCCGGGTGGCACTCAAGAGACCCAGTACTTC. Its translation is CASSPGGTQETQYF.

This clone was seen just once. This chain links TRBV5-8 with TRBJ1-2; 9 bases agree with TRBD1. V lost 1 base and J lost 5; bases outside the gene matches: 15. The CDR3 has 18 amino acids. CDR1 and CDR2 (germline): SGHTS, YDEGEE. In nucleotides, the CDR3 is TGTGCCAGCAGCTTGAAGTCTGGAAGGACAGGGGTCCATTATGGCTACACCTTC. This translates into CASSLKSGRTGVHYGYTF.

Here the CDR3 reads CASKMGNTEAFF. In DNA form, the CDR3 reads TGTGCCAGTAAAATGGGGAACACTGAAGCTTTCTTT. The gene calls are TRBV19 and TRBJ1-1, with no clear D. CDR3 length: 12 amino acids. The germline V and J ends were trimmed by 7 bases and 1 base, with 7 bases remaining between them. Germline CDR1 reads LNHDA; CDR2 reads SQIVND (reference sequence).

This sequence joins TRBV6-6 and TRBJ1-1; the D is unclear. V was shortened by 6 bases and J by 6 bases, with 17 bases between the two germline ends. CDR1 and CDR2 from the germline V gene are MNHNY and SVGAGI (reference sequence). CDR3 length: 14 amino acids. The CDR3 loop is CASSYRSGSPEAFF. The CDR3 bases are TGTGCCAGCAGCTACCGGAGCGGTTCACCTGAAGCTTTCTTT.

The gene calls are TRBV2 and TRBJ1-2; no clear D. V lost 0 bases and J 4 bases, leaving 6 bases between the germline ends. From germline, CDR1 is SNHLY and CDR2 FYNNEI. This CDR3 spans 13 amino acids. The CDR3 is CASSEAEVYGYTF. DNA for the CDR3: TGTGCCAGCAGTGAAGCGGAAGTCTATGGCTACACCTTC.

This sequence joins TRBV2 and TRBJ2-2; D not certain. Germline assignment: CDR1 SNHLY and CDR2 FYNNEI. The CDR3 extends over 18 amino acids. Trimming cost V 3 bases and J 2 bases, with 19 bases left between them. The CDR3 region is CASSDSVPRSPNTGELFF. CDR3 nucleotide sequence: TGTGCCAGCAGTGATTCGGTGCCACGAAGTCCCAACACCGGGGAGCTGTTTTTT.

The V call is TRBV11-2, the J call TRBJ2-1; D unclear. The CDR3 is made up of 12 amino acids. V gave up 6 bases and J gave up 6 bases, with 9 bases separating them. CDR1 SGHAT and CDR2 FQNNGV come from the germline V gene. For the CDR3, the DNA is TGTGCCAGCAGGGCGCTGGGCAATGAGCAGTTCTTC. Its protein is CASRALGNEQFF. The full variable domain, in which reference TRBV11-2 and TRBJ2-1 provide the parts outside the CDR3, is EAGVAQSPRYKIIEKRQSVAFWCNPISGHATLYWYQQILGQGPKLLIQFQNNGVVDDSQLPKDRFSAERLKGVDSTLKIQPAKLEDSAVYLCASRALGNEQFFGPGTRLTVL.

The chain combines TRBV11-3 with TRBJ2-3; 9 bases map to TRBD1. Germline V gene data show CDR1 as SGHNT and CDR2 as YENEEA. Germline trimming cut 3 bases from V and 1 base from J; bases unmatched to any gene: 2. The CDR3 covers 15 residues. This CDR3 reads CASSFGTGRTDTQYF. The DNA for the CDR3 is TGTGCCAGCAGCTTTGGGACAGGGCGCACAGATACGCAGTATTTT.

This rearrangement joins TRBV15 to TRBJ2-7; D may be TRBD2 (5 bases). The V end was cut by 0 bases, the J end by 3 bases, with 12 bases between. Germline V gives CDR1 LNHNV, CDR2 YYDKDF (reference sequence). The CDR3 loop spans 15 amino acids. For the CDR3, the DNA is TGTGCCACCAGCAGAGATTCGGACTTGAACTACGAGCAGTACTTC. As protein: CATSRDSDLNYEQYF.

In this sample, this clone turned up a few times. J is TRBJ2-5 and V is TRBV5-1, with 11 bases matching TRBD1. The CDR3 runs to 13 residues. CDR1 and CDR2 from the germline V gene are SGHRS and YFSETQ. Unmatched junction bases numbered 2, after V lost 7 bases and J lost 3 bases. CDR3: CASGDRGEETQYF. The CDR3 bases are TGCGCCAGCGGGGACAGGGGGGAAGAGACCCAGTACTTC.

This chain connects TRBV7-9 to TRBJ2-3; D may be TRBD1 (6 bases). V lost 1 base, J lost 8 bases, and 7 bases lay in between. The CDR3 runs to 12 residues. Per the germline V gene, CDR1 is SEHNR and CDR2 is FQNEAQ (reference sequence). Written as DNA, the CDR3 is TGTGCCAGCAGCTTAGGGGGGCGTACGCAGTATTTT. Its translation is CASSLGGRTQYF.

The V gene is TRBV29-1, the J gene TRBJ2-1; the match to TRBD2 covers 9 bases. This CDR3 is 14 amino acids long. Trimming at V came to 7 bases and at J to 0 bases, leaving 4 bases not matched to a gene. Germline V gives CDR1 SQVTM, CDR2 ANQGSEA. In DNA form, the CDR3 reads TGCAGCGGGATTAGCGGGGGCTCCTACAATGAGCAGTTCTTC. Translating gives CSGISGGSYNEQFF.

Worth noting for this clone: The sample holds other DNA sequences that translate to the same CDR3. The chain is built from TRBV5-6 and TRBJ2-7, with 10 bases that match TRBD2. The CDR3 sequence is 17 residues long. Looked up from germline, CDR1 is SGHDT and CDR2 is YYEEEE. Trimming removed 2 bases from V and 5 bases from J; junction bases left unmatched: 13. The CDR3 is CASSLGTSGRARNEQYF. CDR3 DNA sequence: TGTGCCAGCAGCTTAGGGACCAGCGGGAGGGCTCGGAACGAGCAGTACTTC.

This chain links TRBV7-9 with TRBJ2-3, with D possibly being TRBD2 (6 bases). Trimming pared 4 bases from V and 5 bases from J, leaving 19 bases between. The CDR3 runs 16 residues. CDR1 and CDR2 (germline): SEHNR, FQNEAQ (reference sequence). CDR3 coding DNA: TGTGCCAGCAGCTCCTACCCGGGGTGGGGACTAGATACGCAGTATTTT. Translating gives CASSSYPGWGLDTQYF.

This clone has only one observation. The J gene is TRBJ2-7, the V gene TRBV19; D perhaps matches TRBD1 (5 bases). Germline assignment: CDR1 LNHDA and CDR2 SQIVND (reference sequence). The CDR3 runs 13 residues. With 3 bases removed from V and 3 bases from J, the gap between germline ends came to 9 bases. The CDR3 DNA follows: TGTGCCAGTAGTATGGCCAGGGACTACGAGCAGTACTTC. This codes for CASSMARDYEQYF.

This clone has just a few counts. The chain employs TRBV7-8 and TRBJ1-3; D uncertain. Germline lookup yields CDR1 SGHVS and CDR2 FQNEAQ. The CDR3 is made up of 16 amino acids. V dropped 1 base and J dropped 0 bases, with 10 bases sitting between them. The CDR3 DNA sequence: TGTGCCAGCAGCTTAGGTGTACTGCGCTCTGGAAACACCATATATTTT. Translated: CASSLGVLRSGNTIYF.

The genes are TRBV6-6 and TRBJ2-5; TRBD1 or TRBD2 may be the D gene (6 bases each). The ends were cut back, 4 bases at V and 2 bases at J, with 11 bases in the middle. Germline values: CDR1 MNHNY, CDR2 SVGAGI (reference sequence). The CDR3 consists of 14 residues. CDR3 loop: CASSSQGRQETQYF. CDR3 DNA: TGTGCCAGCAGTTCCCAGGGGAGGCAAGAGACCCAGTACTTC.